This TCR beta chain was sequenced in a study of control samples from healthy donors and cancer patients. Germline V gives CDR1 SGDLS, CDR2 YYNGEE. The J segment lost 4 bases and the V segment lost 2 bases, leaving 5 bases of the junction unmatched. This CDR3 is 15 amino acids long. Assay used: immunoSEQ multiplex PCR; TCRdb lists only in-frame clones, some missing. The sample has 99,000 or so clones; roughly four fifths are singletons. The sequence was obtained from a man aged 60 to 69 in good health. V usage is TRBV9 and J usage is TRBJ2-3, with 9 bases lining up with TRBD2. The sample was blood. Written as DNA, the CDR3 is TGTGCCAGCAGCGTTTATAGCGGGGGTGCAGATACGCAGTATTTT. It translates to CASSVYSGGADTQYF.